These 10 T cell receptor beta chains originate from one sample sequenced in a study of control samples from healthy donors and cancer patients. The data were produced by immunoSEQ multiplex PCR, yet TCRdb's version contains in-frame clones alone and is incomplete. The profile shows under 65,000 clones, roughly nine tenths of them singletons. Sequences were obtained from PBMCs. These receptors originate from a woman aged 45-60 years with colorectal cancer.

J is TRBJ1-5 and V is TRBV2; D may be TRBD1 (6 bases). With 6 bases removed from V and 3 bases from J, the gap between germline ends came to 9 bases. This CDR3 has 13 residues. Per germline, CDR1 SNHLY and CDR2 FYNNEI. For the CDR3, the DNA is TGTGCCAGCAGGACAGGTTACAATCAGCCCCAGCATTTT. It yields the protein CASRTGYNQPQHF. The entire variable domain, with the rest obtained from reference TRBV2 and TRBJ1-5, is as follows: EPEVTQTPSHQVTQMGQEVILRCVPISNHLYFYWYRQILGQKVEFLVSFYNNEISEKSEIFDDQFSVERPDGSNFTLKIRSTKLEDSAMYFCASRTGYNQPQHFGDGTRLSIL.

V usage is TRBV19 and J usage is TRBJ2-3; the D gene is possibly TRBD2 (6 bases). Trimming removed 6 bases at V and 1 base at J, with 14 bases between. Germline V CDR1 and CDR2: LNHDA, SQIVND (reference sequence). This CDR3 comprises 15 residues. CDR3 amino acids: CASSPEREGTDTQYF. As DNA, the CDR3 is TGTGCCAGTAGCCCAGAAAGGGAGGGCACAGATACGCAGTATTTT.

The chain uses TRBV2 and TRBJ2-7, with TRBD1 as a possible D gene (6 bases). Trimming took 6 bases from V and 5 from J, leaving 23 bases between them. Germline lookup yields CDR1 SNHLY and CDR2 FYNNEI. The CDR3 is made up of 16 amino acids. CDR3 in amino acids: CASRVSIYRDMNEQYF. CDR3 bases: TGTGCCAGCAGGGTTTCTATATACCGGGACATGAACGAGCAGTACTTC. The entire variable domain, with the rest obtained from reference TRBV2 and TRBJ2-7, is as follows: EPEVTQTPSHQVTQMGQEVILRCVPISNHLYFYWYRQILGQKVEFLVSFYNNEISEKSEIFDDQFSVERPDGSNFTLKIRSTKLEDSAMYFCASRVSIYRDMNEQYFGPGTRLTVT.

CDR3 nucleotides: TGTGCCAGCAGCCTGGAGGCGACTAGCTCCTACGAGCAGTACTTC. Translating it yields CASSLEATSSYEQYF. The chain links TRBV9 to TRBJ2-7; D might be TRBD2 (6 bases). The germline CDR1 and CDR2 sequences are SGDLS and YYNGEE. V was clipped by 4 bases and J by 0 bases, with 14 bases between them. The CDR3 is 15 residues long.

The chain links TRBV6-5 to TRBJ1-6; D possibly corresponds to TRBD1 (6 bases). CDR1 is MNHEY and CDR2 is SVGAGI in the germline V gene. The CDR3 consists of 15 residues. Trimming left V 0 bases short and J 8 bases short, with 11 bases between. The CDR3 reads CASSYSRRGDSPLHF. For the CDR3, the DNA is TGTGCCAGCAGTTACTCGCGCAGGGGTGATTCACCCCTCCACTTT.

V and J are TRBV5-4 and TRBJ1-1; D is possibly TRBD1 (5 bases). The CDR3 has 15 amino acids. Germline loops: CDR1 SGHNT, CDR2 YYREEE (reference sequence). Between the trimmed V and J ends, which lost 4 bases and 4 bases, there was a span of 17 bases. In DNA, the CDR3 is TGTGCCAGCAGCCTAACCACAGGAAAGGGCACTGAAGCTTTCTTT. Its translation: CASSLTTGKGTEAFF.

The chain links TRBV7-7 to TRBJ2-1, with 9 bases fitting TRBD2. Germline assignment: CDR1 SSHAT and CDR2 FNYEAQ (reference sequence). The CDR3 covers 13 residues. V shed 2 bases and J 9 bases; nucleotides not matched to a gene: 2. CDR3 residues: CASSLQAGGEQFF. CDR3 nucleotides: TGTGCCAGCAGCTTACAAGCGGGAGGTGAGCAGTTCTTC.

This clone was detected once. The chain is built from TRBV27 and TRBJ1-2, with D perhaps matching TRBD1 (6 bases). The CDR3 is 15 amino acids. Germline lookup yields CDR1 MNHEY and CDR2 SMNVEV (reference sequence). V was pared by 1 base and J by 3 bases, with 12 bases between. CDR3 loop: CASSLLTGGDYGYTF. Here the CDR3 DNA reads TGTGCCAGCAGTTTATTGACAGGAGGGGACTATGGCTACACCTTC.

The chain is built from TRBV7-2 and TRBJ2-2; D is unresolved. Trimming took 1 base from V and 1 from J, leaving 10 bases between them. The germline V gene has CDR1 SGHTA and CDR2 FQGNSA. This CDR3 has 16 amino acids. The CDR3 is CASSLDYIQNTGELFF. CDR3 nucleotide sequence: TGTGCCAGCAGCTTAGATTACATACAGAACACCGGGGAGCTGTTTTTT.

This clone was recorded only once. The V and J genes are TRBV5-1 and TRBJ2-3, with a weak D call TRBD1 (6 bases). The CDR3 covers 14 residues. Trimming pared 3 bases from V and 3 bases from J, leaving 11 bases between. CDR1 SGHRS and CDR2 YFSETQ come from the germline V gene. DNA of the CDR3: TGCGCCAGCAGCTCCAACAGGGAAACAGATACGCAGTATTTT. Encoded protein: CASSSNRETDTQYF.